These 8 T cell receptor beta chains came from one sample sequenced in a study of shared clonotypes between healthy human individuals. The protocol was immunoSEQ multiplex PCR, while the TCRdb copy is restricted to in-frame clones and leaves out a portion. The data show fewer than 650,000 clones, with over 65% seen just once and 10% to 15% held by the top ten. The sequencing sample was made of PBMCs. All receptors come from a woman between 35 and 50 years old in good health. Some clones in this sample may be carry-over from other donors' samples.

V gene TRBV7-2 combines with J gene TRBJ2-7; 12 bases agree with TRBD2. The CDR3 spans 16 residues. Losses at the gene ends were 2 bases for V and 4 bases for J; bases not matched to a gene: 6. Germline V CDR1 and CDR2: SGHTA, FQGNSA. The CDR3 sequence is CASSLYPSGGAYEQYF. CDR3 nucleotides: TGTGCCAGCAGCTTATATCCTAGCGGGGGGGCTTACGAGCAGTACTTC.

The chain has TRBV4-3 and TRBJ2-1; 9 bases map to TRBD2. This CDR3 is built from 15 residues. Germline lookup yields CDR1 LGHNA and CDR2 YSLEER. With 2 bases clipped from V and 6 bases from J, the junction kept 5 bases outside the gene matches. Here the CDR3 DNA reads TGCGCCAGCAGCCAATTGTATAGCGGGAGCAATGAGCAGTTCTTC. Translating gives CASSQLYSGSNEQFF.

The rearrangement uses TRBV5-1 and TRBJ1-1; the match to TRBD1 covers 8 bases. The CDR3 is 15 amino acids. The J segment lost 0 bases and the V segment lost 4 bases, leaving 5 bases of the junction unmatched. CDR1 and CDR2 (germline): SGHRS, YFSETQ. In DNA form, the CDR3 reads TGCGCCAGCAGCCGGACAGGGCCGGTGAACACTGAAGCTTTCTTT. Its translation is CASSRTGPVNTEAFF.

The chain links TRBV15 to TRBJ2-1; 14 bases map to TRBD2. The CDR3 is 17 amino acids. V gave up 1 base and J gave up 3 bases; unmatched junction bases: 2. Germline V lookup: CDR1 LNHNV, CDR2 YYDKDF (reference sequence). The CDR3, as DNA: TGTGCCACCAGCAGAGTTGGGACTAGCGGGAGCTACAATGAGCAGTTCTTC. This codes for CATSRVGTSGSYNEQFF. Combining the CDR3 with reference TRBV15 and TRBJ2-1 gives the whole variable domain DAMVIQNPRYQVTQFGKPVTLSCSQTLNHNVMYWYQQKSSQAPKLLFHYYDKDFNNEADTPDNFQSRRPNTSFCFLDIRSPGLGDTAMYLCATSRVGTSGSYNEQFFGPGTRLTVL.

Concerning this clone itself: This may arise from a read error, as a much more abundant clone is one base away. The V call is TRBV2, the J call TRBJ2-5; D is possibly TRBD1 (6 bases). The tail of the sequence fits TRBJ2-7 better, so the J call may be wrong. Germline V gene data show CDR1 as SNHLY and CDR2 as FYNNEI. The length of the CDR3 is 12 residues. CDR3 sequence: CASRTQGYEQYF. DNA for the CDR3: TGTGCCAGCAGGACACAGGGTTACGAGCAGTACTTC.

J is TRBJ2-7 and V is TRBV6-5; D possibly matches TRBD1 or TRBD2 (5 bases each). The CDR3 covers 12 residues. The germline V gene has CDR1 MNHEY and CDR2 SVGAGI. The V and J ends lost 10 bases and 6 bases respectively, with 16 bases between them. The DNA of the CDR3 is TGTGCCACAAAACGAGGGGTCGCCGAGCAGTACTTC. Its protein is CATKRGVAEQYF.

This clone showed up just a few times. The chain employs TRBV19 and TRBJ1-1; unclear D gene. V was pared by 4 bases and J by 7 bases, with 10 bases between. The CDR3 spans 12 residues. Germline values: CDR1 LNHDA, CDR2 SQIVND (reference sequence). The DNA of the CDR3 is TGTGCCAGTAGTACTGTGTTCCTTGAAGCTTTCTTT. The encoded protein is CASSTVFLEAFF.

This chain connects TRBV5-1 to TRBJ2-3, with 7 bases identical to TRBD2. CDR1 SGHRS and CDR2 YFSETQ come from the germline V gene. This CDR3 region has 15 residues. V trimming: 4 bases; J trimming: 4 bases; junction bases outside the gene matches: 9. The CDR3 DNA reads as TGCGCCAGCAGCCCACGGGGCGGGAGTTCAGATACGCAGTATTTT. It specifies CASSPRGGSSDTQYF.